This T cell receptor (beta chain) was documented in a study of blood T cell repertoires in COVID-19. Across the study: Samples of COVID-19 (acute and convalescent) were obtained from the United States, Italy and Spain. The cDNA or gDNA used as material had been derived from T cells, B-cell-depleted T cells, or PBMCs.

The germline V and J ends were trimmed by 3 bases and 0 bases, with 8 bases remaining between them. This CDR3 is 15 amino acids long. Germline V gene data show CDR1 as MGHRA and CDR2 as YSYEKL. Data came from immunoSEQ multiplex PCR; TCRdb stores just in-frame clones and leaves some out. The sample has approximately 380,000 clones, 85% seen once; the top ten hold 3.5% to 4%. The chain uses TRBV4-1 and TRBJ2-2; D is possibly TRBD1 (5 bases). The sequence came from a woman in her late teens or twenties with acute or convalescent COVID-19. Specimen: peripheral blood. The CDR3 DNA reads TGCGCCAGCAGCCAGAGACAGACGAACACCGGGGAGCTGTTTTTT. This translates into CASSQRQTNTGELFF.